This T cell receptor beta chain derives from a study of T cell repertoires in cytomegalovirus infection. Findings and limits, study-wide: CMV-specific TCR beta clonotypes restricted by HLA-C dominated the ex vivo response.

Each CDR3 protein gets one entry after TCRdb re-called the reads with MiXCR. The sample carries 80,000 or so distinct CDR3 sequences, roughly a quarter recorded once. With respect to this clonotype: Its antigen remains unknown.

Germline CDR1 LNHNV, CDR2 YYDKDF (reference sequence). The V gene end was trimmed by 5 bases and the J gene end by 5 bases; junction bases not matched to a gene: 6. The CDR3 runs to 14 residues. The chain joins TRBV15 to TRBJ2-7; the match to TRBD2 covers 10 bases. Sequenced here: CD8+ T cells from cultured PBMCs, sampled from culture after CMV antigen stimulation. The TCR comes from a human donor in good health (CMV status not recorded). Some clones in this sample may be carry-over from other donors' samples. CDR3 DNA: TGTGCCACCAGCGAGGGACTAGCGAACCACGAGCAGTACTTC. This gives the protein CATSEGLANHEQYF.